What follows are 10 T cell receptor beta chains derived from one specimen sequenced in a study of monozygotic twins with inflammatory bowel disease. TCRdb derives one entry per CDR3 protein from the 5' RACE reads, leaving out DNA. The repertoire shows about 300,000 distinct CDR3 sequences; the top ten hold roughly 5.8%. Sequencing input: blood. These TCRs come from a human donor with ulcerative colitis or Crohn's disease, or a healthy co-twin of an affected twin (not recorded which).

V is TRBV7-2 and J is TRBJ2-1. The CDR3 is 14 residues long. Germline CDR1 reads SGHTA; CDR2 reads FQGNSA. CDR3 residues: CASSSYRPDNEQFF.

The genes are TRBV7-8 and TRBJ1-5; TCRdb proposes TRBD1, but this gene call is untestable without DNA. The CDR3 extends over 19 amino acids. Germline lookup yields CDR1 SGHVS and CDR2 FQNEAQ. The CDR3 spells CASSLAGGTGVYSNQPQHF.

This chain connects TRBV18 to TRBJ1-2. Germline assignment: CDR1 KGHSH and CDR2 LQKENI. The CDR3 runs 12 residues. CDR3 sequence: CASSPQDTGYTF.

V usage is TRBV29-1 and J usage is TRBJ2-2; the D call from TCRdb, TRBD1, cannot be confirmed without DNA. The germline CDR1 and CDR2 sequences are SQVTM and ANQGSEA. The CDR3 is 15 residues long. The CDR3 loop is CSAMDRGSNTGELFF.

The rearrangement joins TRBV6-5 to TRBJ2-1; TCRdb picks TRBD1, but there is no DNA to check that call. CDR1 and CDR2 from the germline V gene are MNHEY and SVGAGI. The CDR3 loop spans 16 amino acids. This CDR3 is CASSYFGTGVANEQFF.

The chain joins TRBV12-3 or TRBV12-4 to TRBJ2-7. CDR3 length: 14 residues. The CDR3 reads CASSYSGRAYEQYF.

The chain couples TRBV6-5 to TRBJ2-2; TCRdb calls TRBD2, which cannot be checked without DNA. CDR1 MNHEY and CDR2 SVGAGI come from the germline V gene. The CDR3 is made up of 13 amino acids. The CDR3: CASRPEGTGELFF.

The chain is built from TRBV3-1 and TRBJ1-4; without DNA, the TCRdb call of TRBD1 cannot be checked. The CDR3 consists of 14 residues. CDR1 is LGHDT and CDR2 is YNNKEL in the germline V gene (reference sequence). The CDR3 spells CASSQRTGGEKLFF. Filled out from reference TRBV3-1 and TRBJ1-4, the complete variable domain reads DTAVSQTPKYLVTQMGNDKSIKCEQNLGHDTMYWYKQDSKKFLKIMFSYNNKELIINETVPNRFSPKSPDKAHLNLHINSLELGDSAVYFCASSQRTGGEKLFFGSGTQLSVL.

The chain employs TRBV12-3 or TRBV12-4 and TRBJ2-7; TCRdb designates TRBD1, a call that cannot be tested without DNA. CDR3 size: 14 residues. The CDR3 is CASTWGRISYEQYF.

The chain employs TRBV7-9 and TRBJ2-3. The CDR3 spans 14 residues. Germline V CDR1 and CDR2: SEHNR, FQNEAQ (reference sequence). CDR3 sequence: CASSSSSSTDTQYF.